Reported below is one TCR beta chain. This clonotype was seen only a few times. Its antigen specificity is not known. Base qualities are missing; no much larger clone stands one base away. The trim is 7 bases for V and 1 base for J, with a gap of 7 bases between the germline ends. From its cysteine to its phenylalanine, the CDR3 spans 12 amino acids. Here the CDR3 DNA is all that survives: 36 bases in frame from base 1. Looking up the germline V gene yields CDR1 MNHNS and CDR2 SASEGT. This specimen belongs to a study of T cell repertoires in breast cancer (dated by TCRdb to about 2016). Study-wide context: Tumors, lymph nodes and peripheral blood lymphocytes from breast cancer patients, as well as peripheral blood from healthy control donors, were profiled. After being minced and digested with Liberase and DNase, tumors and tumor-involved lymph nodes were passed through 70-um and 40-um filters. The study reasoned that TCRs shared between breast cancer patients would target shared antigens, given breast cancer's low mutational burden and rare common mutations. Tumor-free lymph nodes were processed with no enzymatic digestion, and blood samples were separated using Ficoll. The majority of the 20 or so patient tumors analyzed for shared TCRs were ER+/PR+. Controls included nine healthy donors of an age range similar to the patients. Sequencing yielded on average approximately 540,000 sequences per sample and roughly 10 reads per input cell. Results the study describes overall, beyond this receptor: Compared with tumor-free nodes, tumor-involved sentinel lymph nodes shared about fourfold more TCRs with matched tumor repertoires (roughly 7.3% versus 1.9%). Emulsion RT-PCR was regarded as qualitative rather than quantitative, because clone recovery was skewed by transcript abundance and primer differences. TRBV7 predominated among shared TCRs, which may reflect tumor recognition or a mispriming bias from eight TRBV7 primers. More than 15 TCR pairs were shared across seven or more patient tumors and were rarely found in control blood, which suggests possible tumor specificity. Shared TCRs were encoded by various nucleotide sequences, which suggests selection and expansion based on antigen. Genuine antitumor clones may have been missed because singleton TCRs were discarded and only part of each tumor was sampled.

Libraries were made using emulsion pairing. Unpaired genes were suppressed in a second nested PCR with blocking oligos, after which Illumina adaptors and barcodes were added in a third nested PCR. Each emulsion RT-PCR master mix held about 4,500-270,000 T cells and included C-region, Stepout and V-region primers. Emulsions were generated with the Micellula Emulsion and Purification Kit, and RT-PCR used Qiagen OneStep RT-PCR reagents. Pooled libraries were sequenced on an Illumina MiSeq with paired-end 2 x 250 reads. Regarding the original processing steps: Read pairs were joined in Galaxy and clipped at the engineered overlap into separate alpha and beta files, and reads that were not clipped were discarded. To assign alpha-beta pairs, the researchers used CompleteTCR, a MiTCR-based pipeline that relies on an R script to link chains sharing read cluster identifiers. TCR sequences that were observed only once, about 1-3.2% of the total, were removed as potential sequencing errors. Clones were called with MiXCR by TCRdb after fastp trimmed the public reads at Q25, and only in-frame beta chains were retained. Each entry merges the rows of one CDR3 protein and shows their most common DNA and genes. The V and J calls follow TCRdb's processing rather than the paper's. Across this sample there are about 40,000 distinct CDR3 sequences, with 45% to 55% seen only once. Of the sample, 50% to 65% falls within the top ten clones.

To analyze paired alpha-beta TCRs of CD8+ T cells, the researchers used an expanded emulsion RT-PCR method with primers covering all TCR V genes. CD8+ T cells were isolated with a CD8 positive selection kit and were then incubated overnight in 8.5 to 10 IU/mL IL-2 prior to emulsion RT-PCR. The V and J genes are TRBV6-1 and TRBJ1-1, with the D gene not clear enough to name. The TCR was taken from a pool of human donors with breast cancer or a healthy control (not recorded which). Material for sequencing was CD8+ T cells. The nucleotide sequence is TGTGCCAGCATCCGGGGGAACACTGAAGCTTTCTTT. This encodes CASIRGNTEAFF.